The 8 T cell receptor beta chains below all came from one sample that was sequenced in a study of blood T cells in healthy people across ages. A sample-barcoded 5' primer and a J-beta primer mix were used in a second PCR of roughly 6 to 12 cycles. MiXCR, run by TCRdb on the 5' RACE reads, gives a single entry per CDR3 protein. Among hundreds of thousands of distinct CDR3 sequences listed, approximately 25% were seen once. The same sample was also studied in work on T cells of mothers and their children.

The sequenced sample was blood. All receptors derive from a boy younger than 18 in good health.

The V call is TRBV4-3, the J call TRBJ2-1, with D possibly TRBD2 on 6 matching bases. CDR1 and CDR2 from the germline V gene are LGHNA and YSLEER. The CDR3 loop spans 15 amino acids. V lost 1 base and J 2 bases, leaving 9 bases between the germline ends. CDR3 loop: CASSQGSGTYNEQFF. The CDR3 nucleotides are TGCGCCAGCAGCCAAGGTAGCGGTACCTACAATGAGCAGTTCTTC.

The V gene is TRBV4-3, the J gene TRBJ2-7; perhaps TRBD2 as D (5 bases). The CDR3 loop spans 18 amino acids. Germline assignment: CDR1 LGHNA and CDR2 YSLEER. The V and J ends lost 0 bases and 3 bases respectively, with 21 bases between them. In DNA form, the CDR3 reads TGCGCCAGCAGCCAAGAATCGGTGGAGGTCCGTAGAGGCTACGAGCAGTACTTC. This translates into CASSQESVEVRRGYEQYF.

V usage is TRBV7-2 and J usage is TRBJ2-4, with D perhaps matching TRBD1 (5 bases). Trimming left V 5 bases short and J 3 bases short, with 11 bases between. Germline V gene data show CDR1 as SGHTA and CDR2 as FQGNSA. This CDR3 is 14 amino acids long. The CDR3 coding sequence is TGTGCCAGCAGCCCTACAAGGGGCAAAAACATTCAGTACTTC. Translating gives CASSPTRGKNIQYF.

In its sample, this clonotype was seen a few times. V usage is TRBV12-3 or TRBV12-4 and J usage is TRBJ2-5; no clear D gene. There are 15 residues in the CDR3. The V end lost 6 bases, the J end lost 1 base, and 15 bases lay between the germline ends. CDR3 region: CASSPRKKVQETQYF. The CDR3 DNA is TGTGCCAGCAGCCCCCGAAAAAAGGTCCAAGAGACCCAGTACTTC.

In this sample, this clonotype turned up many times. The chain has TRBV28 and TRBJ2-7; maybe TRBD2 (6 bases). CDR3 length equals 15 residues. V gave up 3 bases and J gave up 2 bases, with 14 bases separating them. Germline V CDR1 and CDR2: MDHEN, SYDVKM. The CDR3 here is CASSFRRGYTYEQYF. CDR3 DNA: TGTGCCAGCAGTTTTAGGCGGGGTTATACCTACGAGCAGTACTTC.

This clonotype was detected only a few times. The chain recombines TRBV2 with TRBJ2-5; 8 bases line up with TRBD2. Gene TRBJ2-1 matches the end of the DNA better, so the J call may be wrong. The CDR3 runs to 15 residues. The V gene's germline CDR1 is SNHLY and CDR2 FYNNEI. Written as DNA, the CDR3 is TGTGCCAGCAGTGACGGGCTAGCGGGCTGGAATGAGCAGTTCTTC. The encoded protein is CASSDGLAGWNEQFF.

The genes are TRBV7-6 and TRBJ2-1; TRBD2 matches at 9 bases. This CDR3 contains 14 residues. The trim removed 2 bases at V and 7 bases at J, leaving 3 bases unmatched. The V gene's germline CDR1 is SGHVS and CDR2 FNYEAQ. CDR3 in amino acids: CASSLLAGLNEQFF. CDR3 in DNA: TGTGCCAGCAGCTTACTAGCGGGGTTGAATGAGCAGTTCTTC.

This clonotype was observed at least ten times. The rearrangement links TRBV7-2 to TRBJ2-2; TRBD2 aligns across 11 bases. The junction had 4 bases not matched to a gene; V was cut back by 10 bases and J by 3 bases. The CDR3 is made up of 14 amino acids. Germline V CDR1 and CDR2: SGHTA, FQGNSA. CDR3 sequence: CATRGLADTGELFF. The DNA for the CDR3 is TGTGCCACAAGGGGACTAGCGGACACCGGGGAGCTGTTTTTT. The whole variable domain, remainder taken from reference TRBV7-2 and TRBJ2-2, is GAGVSQSPSNKVTEKGKDVELRCDPISGHTALYWYRQSLGQGLEFLIYFQGNSAPDKSGLPSDRFSAERTGGSVSTLTIQRTQQEDSAVYLCATRGLADTGELFFGEGSRLTVL.